This T cell receptor (gamma chain) was recorded in a study of γδ T cells in repeated Plasmodium falciparum infection. This clone was seen repeatedly, ten times or more. This DNA translates differently at residue 13 from the TCRdb protein, which is that of a much larger clone; a read error is likely, and the protein shown is the DNA's own translation. TCRdb re-called the multiplex PCR reads through CATT. There are approximately 28,000 gamma-chain clones in the sample; about 3% occur only once, and approximately 33% lies in the top ten. Sequenced: gamma-delta T cells from blood. The receptor was isolated from a pool of human donors (malaria-infected and uninfected, not separated).

CDR3 residues: CATWDGHPFGDKRLF. The CDR3 DNA reads as TGTGCCACCTGGGATGGGCACCCCTTTGGGGATAAGAGACTCTTT. V and J are TRGV4 and TRGJ1 or TRGJ2. Germline V gene lookup returns CDR1 EGSTGY and CDR2 YDSYTSSV. The CDR3 covers 15 residues.